This record covers a single T cell receptor beta chain. As yet, its antigen is unknown. This record comes from a study of shared clonotypes between healthy human individuals. As for the study in general: CD4 naive and CD4 memory each took three plates per donor, while CD8 naive took two and CD8 memory one.

Execution of the assay was at deep level. TCRdb's table, derived via immunoSEQ multiplex PCR, lists solely in-frame clones and lacks some. The sample lists approximately 2.5 million clones; around nine tenths were seen once. Splitting of CD4+ cells produced CD45RA+ naive and CD45RA-negative memory subsets. Whole-study findings and limits: A reduction in generation probabilities was seen for non-shared clonotypes relative to those shared by all four donors.

Sequencing used naive CD4+ T cells sorted from blood. Documented subset: CD45RA+ positively selected. This receptor was identified in a man younger than 35 in good health.

The CDR3 DNA follows: TGCGCCAGCAGCCAAGTGATCCTAGACAACAATGAGCAGTTCTTC. This codes for CASSQVILDNNEQFF. J is TRBJ2-1 and V is TRBV4-3; D unclear. V was cut by 1 base and J by 5 bases, with 12 bases left in between. In germline, CDR1 is LGHNA, CDR2 YSLEER. CDR3 length: 15 residues.